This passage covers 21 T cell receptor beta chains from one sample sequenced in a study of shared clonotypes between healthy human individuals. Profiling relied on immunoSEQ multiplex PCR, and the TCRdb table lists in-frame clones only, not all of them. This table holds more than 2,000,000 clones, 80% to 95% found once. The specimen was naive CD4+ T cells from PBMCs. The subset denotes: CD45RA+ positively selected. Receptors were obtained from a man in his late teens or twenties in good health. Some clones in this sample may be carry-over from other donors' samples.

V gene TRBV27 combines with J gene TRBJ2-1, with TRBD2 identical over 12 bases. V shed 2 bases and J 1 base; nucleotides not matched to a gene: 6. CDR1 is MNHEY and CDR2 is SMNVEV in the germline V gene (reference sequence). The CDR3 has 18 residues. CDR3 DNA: TGTGCCAGCAGTTTACCCCGACTAGCGGGAGTTTCCTACAATGAGCAGTTCTTC. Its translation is CASSLPRLAGVSYNEQFF.

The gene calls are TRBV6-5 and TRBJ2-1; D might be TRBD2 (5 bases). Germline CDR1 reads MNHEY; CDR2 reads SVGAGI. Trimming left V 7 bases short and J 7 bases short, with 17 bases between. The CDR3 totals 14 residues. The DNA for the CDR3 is TGTGCCAGCACGAGGCCCGGGATATTGAATGAGCAGTTCTTC. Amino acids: CASTRPGILNEQFF.

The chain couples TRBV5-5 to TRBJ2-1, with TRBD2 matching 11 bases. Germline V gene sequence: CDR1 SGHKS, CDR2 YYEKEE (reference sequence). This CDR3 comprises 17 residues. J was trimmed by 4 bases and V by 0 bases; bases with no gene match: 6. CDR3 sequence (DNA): TGTGCCAGCAGCTTGGGGATGACTAGCGGGGTTTACAATGAGCAGTTCTTC. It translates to CASSLGMTSGVYNEQFF.

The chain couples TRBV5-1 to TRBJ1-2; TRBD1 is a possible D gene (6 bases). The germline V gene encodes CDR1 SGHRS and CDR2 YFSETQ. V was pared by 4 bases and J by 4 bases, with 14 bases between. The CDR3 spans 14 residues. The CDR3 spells CASSPGDTSYGYTF. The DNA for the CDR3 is TGCGCCAGCAGCCCGGGGGACACCTCCTATGGCTACACCTTC.

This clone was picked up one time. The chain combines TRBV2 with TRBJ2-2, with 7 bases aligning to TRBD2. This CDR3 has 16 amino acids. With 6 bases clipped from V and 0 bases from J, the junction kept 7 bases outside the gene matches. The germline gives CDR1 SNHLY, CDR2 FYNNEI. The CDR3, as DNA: TGTGCCAGCAGCGAACTAGCGCCAGCGAACACCGGGGAGCTGTTTTTT. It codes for CASSELAPANTGELFF.

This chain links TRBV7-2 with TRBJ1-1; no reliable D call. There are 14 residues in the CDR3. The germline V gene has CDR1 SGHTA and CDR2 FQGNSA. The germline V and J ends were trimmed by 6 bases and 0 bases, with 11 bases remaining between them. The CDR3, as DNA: TGTGCCAGCAGAGTAAGGGTTTTGAACACTGAAGCTTTCTTT. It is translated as CASRVRVLNTEAFF. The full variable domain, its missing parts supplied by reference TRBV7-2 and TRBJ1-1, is GAGVSQSPSNKVTEKGKDVELRCDPISGHTALYWYRQSLGQGLEFLIYFQGNSAPDKSGLPSDRFSAERTGGSVSTLTIQRTQQEDSAVYLCASRVRVLNTEAFFGQGTRLTVV.

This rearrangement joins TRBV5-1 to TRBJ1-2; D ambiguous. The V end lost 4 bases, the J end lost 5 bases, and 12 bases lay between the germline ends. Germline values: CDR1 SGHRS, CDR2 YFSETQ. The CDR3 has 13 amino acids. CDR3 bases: TGCGCCAGCAGCCAGACGGGCGCTTATGGCTACACCTTC. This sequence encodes CASSQTGAYGYTF.

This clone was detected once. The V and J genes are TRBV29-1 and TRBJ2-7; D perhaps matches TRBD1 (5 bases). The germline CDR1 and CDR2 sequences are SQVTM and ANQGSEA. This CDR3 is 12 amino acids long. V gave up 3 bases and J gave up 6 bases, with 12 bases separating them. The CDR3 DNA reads TGCAGCGTTGAGGGGCAGACCCGCGAGCAGTACTTC. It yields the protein CSVEGQTREQYF.

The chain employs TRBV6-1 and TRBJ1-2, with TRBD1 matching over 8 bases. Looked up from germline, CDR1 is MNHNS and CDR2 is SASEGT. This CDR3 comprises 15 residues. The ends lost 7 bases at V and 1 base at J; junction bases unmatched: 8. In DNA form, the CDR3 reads TGTGCCAGCATTGGGACAGGCGGATTTAACTATGGCTACACCTTC. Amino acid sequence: CASIGTGGFNYGYTF.

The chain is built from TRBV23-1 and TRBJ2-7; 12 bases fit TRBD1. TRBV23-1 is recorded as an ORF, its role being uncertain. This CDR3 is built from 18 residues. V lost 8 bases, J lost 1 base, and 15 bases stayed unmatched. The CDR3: CASGYRDRGRRESYEQYF. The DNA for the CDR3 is TGCGCCAGCGGATACCGGGACAGGGGGCGCCGGGAGTCCTACGAGCAGTACTTC.

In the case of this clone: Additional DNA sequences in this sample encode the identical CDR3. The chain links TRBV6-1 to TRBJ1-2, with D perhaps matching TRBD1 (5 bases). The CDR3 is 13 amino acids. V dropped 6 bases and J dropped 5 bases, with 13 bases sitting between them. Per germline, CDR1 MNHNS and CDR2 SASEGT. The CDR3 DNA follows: TGTGCCAGCAGAAGGACGGGGGTATATGGCTACACCTTC. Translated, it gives CASRRTGVYGYTF.

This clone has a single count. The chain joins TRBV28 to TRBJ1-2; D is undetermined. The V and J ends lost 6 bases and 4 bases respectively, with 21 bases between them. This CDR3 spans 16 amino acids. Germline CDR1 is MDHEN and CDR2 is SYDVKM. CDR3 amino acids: CASSPVGGAVFYGYTF. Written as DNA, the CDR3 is TGTGCCAGCAGCCCAGTTGGCGGCGCGGTTTTCTATGGCTACACCTTC.

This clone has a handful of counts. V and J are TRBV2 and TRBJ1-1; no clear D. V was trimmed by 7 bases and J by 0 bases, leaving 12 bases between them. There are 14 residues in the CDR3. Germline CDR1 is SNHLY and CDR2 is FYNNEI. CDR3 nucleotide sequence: TGTGCCAGCACCCTACGGGGTTTGAACACTGAAGCTTTCTTT. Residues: CASTLRGLNTEAFF.

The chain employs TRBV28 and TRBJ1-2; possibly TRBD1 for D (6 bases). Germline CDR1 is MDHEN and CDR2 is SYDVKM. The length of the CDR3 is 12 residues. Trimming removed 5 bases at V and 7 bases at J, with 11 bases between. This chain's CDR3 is CASSNRVGGYTF. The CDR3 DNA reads TGTGCCAGCAGTAACAGGGTTGGTGGCTACACCTTC.

CDR3 sequence: CASSWQTYEQYF. The CDR3 DNA sequence: TGTGCCAGCAGCTGGCAAACCTACGAGCAGTACTTC. The chain has TRBV5-6 and TRBJ2-7, with unresolved D. The V gene's germline CDR1 is SGHDT and CDR2 YYEEEE. Trimming removed 3 bases from V and 2 bases from J, with 6 bases in between. This CDR3 is 12 amino acids long.

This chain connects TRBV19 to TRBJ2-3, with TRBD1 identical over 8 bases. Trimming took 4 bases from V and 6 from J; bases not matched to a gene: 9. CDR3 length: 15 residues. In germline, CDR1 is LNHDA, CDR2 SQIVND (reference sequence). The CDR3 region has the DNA TGTGCCAGTAGTACCCAGAACAGGGGGTCCGATACGCAGTATTTT. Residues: CASSTQNRGSDTQYF.

The CDR3 protein is CASSFFTGGGAEAFF. The CDR3 bases are TGTGCCAGCAGCTTCTTTACTGGGGGCGGGGCTGAAGCTTTCTTT. The chain joins TRBV5-6 to TRBJ1-1; a possible D gene is TRBD1 (6 bases). V lost 2 bases to trimming and J lost 6 bases, with 17 bases between them. Germline V gene lookup returns CDR1 SGHDT and CDR2 YYEEEE. This CDR3 has 15 residues.

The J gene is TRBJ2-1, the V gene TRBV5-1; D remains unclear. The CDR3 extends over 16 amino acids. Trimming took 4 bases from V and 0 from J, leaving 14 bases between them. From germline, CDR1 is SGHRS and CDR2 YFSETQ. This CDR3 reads CASSEPPPSSYNEQFF. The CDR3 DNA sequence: TGCGCCAGCAGCGAGCCCCCGCCTAGCTCCTACAATGAGCAGTTCTTC.

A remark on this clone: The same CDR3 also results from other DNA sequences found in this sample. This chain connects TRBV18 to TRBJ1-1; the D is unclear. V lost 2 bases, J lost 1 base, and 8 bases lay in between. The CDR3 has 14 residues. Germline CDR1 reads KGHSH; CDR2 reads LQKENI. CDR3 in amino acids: CASSPGLGNTEAFF. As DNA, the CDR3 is TGTGCCAGCTCACCAGGGTTGGGGAACACTGAAGCTTTCTTT.

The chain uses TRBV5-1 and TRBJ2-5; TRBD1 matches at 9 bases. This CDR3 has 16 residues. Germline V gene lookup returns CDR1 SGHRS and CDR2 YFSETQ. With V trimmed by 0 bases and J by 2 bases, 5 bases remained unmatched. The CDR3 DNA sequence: TGCGCCAGCAGCTTGGGTGGGGGACAGGGACAAGAGACCCAGTACTTC. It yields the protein CASSLGGGQGQETQYF.

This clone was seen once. The CDR3 region has the DNA TGTGCTAGTGGTCCGACGCTGCAAACAGGGGTTGGCTATGGCTACACCTTC. This gives the protein CASGPTLQTGVGYGYTF. This chain links TRBV12-5 with TRBJ1-2, with 7 bases lining up with TRBD1. Per the germline V gene, CDR1 is LGHNT and CDR2 is FRNRAP. The length of the CDR3 is 17 residues. The trim removed 5 bases at V and 4 bases at J, leaving 16 bases unmatched.